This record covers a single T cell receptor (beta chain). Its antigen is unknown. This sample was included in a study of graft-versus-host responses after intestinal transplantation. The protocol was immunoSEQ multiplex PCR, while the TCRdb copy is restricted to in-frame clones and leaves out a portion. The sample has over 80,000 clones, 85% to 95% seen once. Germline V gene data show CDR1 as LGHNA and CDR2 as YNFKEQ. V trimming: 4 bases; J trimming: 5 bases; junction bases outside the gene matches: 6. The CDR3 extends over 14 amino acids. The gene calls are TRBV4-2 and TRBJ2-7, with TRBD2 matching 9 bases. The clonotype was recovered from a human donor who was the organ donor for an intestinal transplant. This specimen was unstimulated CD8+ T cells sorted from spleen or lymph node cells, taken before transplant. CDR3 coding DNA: TGTGCCAGCAGCCCGCCGGGACTAGCCCACGAGCAGTACTTC. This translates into CASSPPGLAHEQYF.